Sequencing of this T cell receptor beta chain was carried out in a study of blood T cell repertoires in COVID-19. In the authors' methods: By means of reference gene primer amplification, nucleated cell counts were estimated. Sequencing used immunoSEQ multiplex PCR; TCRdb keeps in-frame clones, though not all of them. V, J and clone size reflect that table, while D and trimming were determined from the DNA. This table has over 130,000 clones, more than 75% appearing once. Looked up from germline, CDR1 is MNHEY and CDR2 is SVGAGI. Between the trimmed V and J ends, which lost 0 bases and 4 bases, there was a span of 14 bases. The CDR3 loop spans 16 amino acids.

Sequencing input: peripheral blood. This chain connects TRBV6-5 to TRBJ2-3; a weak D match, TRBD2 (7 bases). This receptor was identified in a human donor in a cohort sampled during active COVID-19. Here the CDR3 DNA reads TGTGCCAGCAGTTACTCGGGGGGGGGCGGTCCAGATACGCAGTATTTT. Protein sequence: CASSYSGGGGPDTQYF.